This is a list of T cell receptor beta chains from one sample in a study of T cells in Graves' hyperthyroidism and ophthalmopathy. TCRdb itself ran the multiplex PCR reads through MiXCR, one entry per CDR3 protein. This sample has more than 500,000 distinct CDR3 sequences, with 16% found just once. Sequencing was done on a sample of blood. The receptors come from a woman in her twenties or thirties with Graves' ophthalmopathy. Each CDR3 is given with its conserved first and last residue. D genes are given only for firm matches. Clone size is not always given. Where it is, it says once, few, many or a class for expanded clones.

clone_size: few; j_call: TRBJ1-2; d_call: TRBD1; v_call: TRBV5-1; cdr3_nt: TGCGCCAGCAGCCAAACACCGGGACAGGGGGCCCACACCTTC; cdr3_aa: CASSQTPGQGAHTF
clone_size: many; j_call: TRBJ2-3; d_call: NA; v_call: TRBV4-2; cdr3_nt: TGTGCCAGCAGCCAAGATCCTACCCGCACAGATACGCAGTATTTT; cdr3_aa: CASSQDPTRTDTQYF
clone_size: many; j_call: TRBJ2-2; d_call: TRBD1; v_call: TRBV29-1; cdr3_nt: TGCAGCGTTCCGGGACAGGGCGCCGGGGAGCTGTTTTTT; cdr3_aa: CSVPGQGAGELFF
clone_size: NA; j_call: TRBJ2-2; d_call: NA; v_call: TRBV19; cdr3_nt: TGTGCCAGTAGTATCGGGGCCGCAGGGGACGGGGAGCTGTTTTTT; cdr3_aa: CASSIGAAGDGELFF
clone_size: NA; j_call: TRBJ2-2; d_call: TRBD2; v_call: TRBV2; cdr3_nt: TGTGCCAGCAGGGGAGCGGGAGGGCCGGTTACCGGGGAGCTGTTTTTT; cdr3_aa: CASRGAGGPVTGELFF
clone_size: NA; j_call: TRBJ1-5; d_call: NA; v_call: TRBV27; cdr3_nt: TGTGCCAGCACCCAAAAGAGGGGTGGGTGGACTTCGCAGGTTGGCAGCAATCAGCCTCAGCATTTT; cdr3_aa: CASTQKRGGWTSQVGSNQPQHF
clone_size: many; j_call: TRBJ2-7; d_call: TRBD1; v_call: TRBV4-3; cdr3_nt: TGCGCCAGCAGCCAGGCACTTAACAGGGGCGAGCAGTACTTC; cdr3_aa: CASSQALNRGEQYF
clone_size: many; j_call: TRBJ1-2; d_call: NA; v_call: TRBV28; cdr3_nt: TGTGCCAGCAGTTTATATGGCAGGCCCTTGGGAGGCTATGGCTACACCTTC; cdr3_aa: CASSLYGRPLGGYGYTF
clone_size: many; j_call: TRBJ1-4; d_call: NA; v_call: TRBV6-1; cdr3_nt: TGTGCCAGCAGTTGGGGGGGACATCGAAGGGATCGTATTAGTGAAAAACTGTTTTTT; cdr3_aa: CASSWGGHRRDRISEKLFF
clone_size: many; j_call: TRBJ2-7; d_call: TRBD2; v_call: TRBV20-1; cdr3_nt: TGCAGTGCTAGAGGGGAGCGGGAGTCGTCCTACGAGCAGTACTTC; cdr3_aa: CSARGERESSYEQYF
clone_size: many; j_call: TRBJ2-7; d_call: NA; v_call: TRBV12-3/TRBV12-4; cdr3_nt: TGTGCCAGCAGTTTTGGAAAGCGGGCCACCTACGAGCAGTACTTC; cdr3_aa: CASSFGKRATYEQYF
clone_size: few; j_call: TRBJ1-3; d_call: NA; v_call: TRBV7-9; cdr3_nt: TGTGCCAGCAGCGCAACAAACTCTGGAAACACCATATATTTT; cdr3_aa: CASSATNSGNTIYF
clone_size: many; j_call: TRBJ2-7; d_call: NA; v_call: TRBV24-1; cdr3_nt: TGTGCCACCAGTGATTTGCACTCTCTCGAGCAGTACTTC; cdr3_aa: CATSDLHSLEQYF
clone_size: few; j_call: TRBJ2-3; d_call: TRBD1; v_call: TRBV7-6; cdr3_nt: TGTGCCAGCAGCCAGGGGGTCAGGACTCCTGCCATGGATACGCAGTATTTT; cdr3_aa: CASSQGVRTPAMDTQYF
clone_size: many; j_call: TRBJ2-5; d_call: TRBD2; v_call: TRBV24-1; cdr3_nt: TGTGCCACCAGCCCGGGAGGATCGTTGAAGACCCAGTACTTC; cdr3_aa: CATSPGGSLKTQYF
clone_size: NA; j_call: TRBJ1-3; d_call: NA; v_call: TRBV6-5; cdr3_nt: TGTGCCAGCAGTTACCCAATGGCGGGTACTGGAAACACCATATATTTT; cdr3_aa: CASSYPMAGTGNTIYF
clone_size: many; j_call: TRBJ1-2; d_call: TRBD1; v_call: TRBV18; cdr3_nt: TGTGCCAGCTCACAGGACAGGGGTTACTATGGCTACACCTTC; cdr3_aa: CASSQDRGYYGYTF
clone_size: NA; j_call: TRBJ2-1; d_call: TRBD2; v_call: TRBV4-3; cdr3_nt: TGCGCCAGCAGCCCCTTAGCCCAGCGGGACCAGAGTGGCTCCTACAATGAGCAGTTCTTC; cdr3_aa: CASSPLAQRDQSGSYNEQFF
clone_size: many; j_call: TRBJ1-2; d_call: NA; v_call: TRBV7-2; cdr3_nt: TGTGCCAGCAGCTTAGCCGTACGGGATAACTATGGCTACACCTTC; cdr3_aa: CASSLAVRDNYGYTF
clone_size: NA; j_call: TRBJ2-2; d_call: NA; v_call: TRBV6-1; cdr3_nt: TGTGCCACCCGGGGTGTCACCGGGGAGCTGTTTTTT; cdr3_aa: CATRGVTGELFF
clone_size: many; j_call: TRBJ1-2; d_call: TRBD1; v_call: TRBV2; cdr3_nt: TGTGCCAGCAGGGACTTGACAGGGGGCGCGGATGGCTACACCTTC; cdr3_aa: CASRDLTGGADGYTF
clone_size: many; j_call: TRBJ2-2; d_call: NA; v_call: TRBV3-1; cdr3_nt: TGTGCCAGCAGCCGGCATCGTCCCGGGGAGCTGTTTTTT; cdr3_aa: CASSRHRPGELFF
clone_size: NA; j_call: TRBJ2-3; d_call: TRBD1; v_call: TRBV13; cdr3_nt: TGTGCCAGCAGCAAACCTACCGGGACAGGCACAGATACGCAGTATTTT; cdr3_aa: CASSKPTGTGTDTQYF
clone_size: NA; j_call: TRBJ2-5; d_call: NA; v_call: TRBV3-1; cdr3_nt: TGTGCCAGCAGCGTTGGGACGGGCGAGACCCAGTACTTC; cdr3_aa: CASSVGTGETQYF
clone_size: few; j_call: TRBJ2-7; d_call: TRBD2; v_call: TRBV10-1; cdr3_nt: TGCGCCAGCAGTGTTACAGGAATGGGCGGGAGGACCTACGAGCAGTACTTC; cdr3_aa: CASSVTGMGGRTYEQYF
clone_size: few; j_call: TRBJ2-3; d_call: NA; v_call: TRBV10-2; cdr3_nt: TGCGCCAGCAGTGAAGCTACACCAACGGATACGCAGTATTTT; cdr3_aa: CASSEATPTDTQYF
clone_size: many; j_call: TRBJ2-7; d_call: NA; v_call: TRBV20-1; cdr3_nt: TGCAGTGCTAGTTTGGACGGGCTCTACGAGCAGTACTTC; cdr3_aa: CSASLDGLYEQYF
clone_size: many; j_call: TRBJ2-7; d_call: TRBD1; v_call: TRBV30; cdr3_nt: TGTGCCTGGAGTGTACGGACAGGCTCCTACGAGCAGTACTTC; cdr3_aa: CAWSVRTGSYEQYF
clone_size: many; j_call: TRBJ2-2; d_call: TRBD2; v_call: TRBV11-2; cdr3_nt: TGTGCCAGCAGCCCCGCGGGAGACGACGGGGAGCTGTTTTTT; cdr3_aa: CASSPAGDDGELFF
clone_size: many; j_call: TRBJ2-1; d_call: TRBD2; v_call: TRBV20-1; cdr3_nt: TGCAGTGCTAGACCGACTAGCGGGCCCTTAGAGCAGTTCTTC; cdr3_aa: CSARPTSGPLEQFF
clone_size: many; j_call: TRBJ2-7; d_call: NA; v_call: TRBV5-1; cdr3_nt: TGCGCCAGCAGCTTAGGAGGGACAAGGAACTACGAGCAGTACTTC; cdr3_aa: CASSLGGTRNYEQYF
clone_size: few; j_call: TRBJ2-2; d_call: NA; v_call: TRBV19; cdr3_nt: TGTGCCAGTAGTAGGGTCGGGCCTGCGAACACCGGGGAGCTGTTTTTT; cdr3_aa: CASSRVGPANTGELFF
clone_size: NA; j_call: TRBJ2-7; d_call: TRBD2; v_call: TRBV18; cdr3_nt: TGTGCCAGCTCAGGGACTAGCGCTGGAAGCTCCTACGAGCAGTACTTC; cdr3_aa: CASSGTSAGSSYEQYF
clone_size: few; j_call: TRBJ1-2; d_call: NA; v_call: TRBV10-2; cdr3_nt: TGCGCCAGCAGTGAGTCGGGACCCAACTATGGCTACACCTTC; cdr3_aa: CASSESGPNYGYTF
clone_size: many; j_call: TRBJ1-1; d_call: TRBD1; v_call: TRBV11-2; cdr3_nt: TGTGCCAGCAGCTTAGCAGGGGGGATGAACACTGAAGCTTTCTTT; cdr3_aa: CASSLAGGMNTEAFF
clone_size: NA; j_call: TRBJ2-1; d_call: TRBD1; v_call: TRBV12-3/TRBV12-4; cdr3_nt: TGTGCCAGCAGTTCGCCGGGACAGGGCTACAATGAGCAGTTCTTC; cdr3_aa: CASSSPGQGYNEQFF
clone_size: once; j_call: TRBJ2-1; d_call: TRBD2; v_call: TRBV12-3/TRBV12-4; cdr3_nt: TGTGCCAGCAGTTCGGGGACTAGCCAGTTCTTC; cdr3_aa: CASSSGTSQFF
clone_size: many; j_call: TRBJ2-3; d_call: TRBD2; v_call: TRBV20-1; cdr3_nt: TGCAGTGCAACTGCGGGGGGGGCCACAGATACGCAGTATTTT; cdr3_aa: CSATAGGATDTQYF
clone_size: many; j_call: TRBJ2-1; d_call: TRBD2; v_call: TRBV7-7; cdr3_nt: TGTGCCAGCAGCTCCAAGGCACTAGCGGTACCTTACAATGAGCAGTTCTTC; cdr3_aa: CASSSKALAVPYNEQFF
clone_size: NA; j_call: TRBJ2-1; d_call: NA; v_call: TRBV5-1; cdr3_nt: TGCGCCAGCAGCTTCGGGGTAGGATACGAGCAGTTCTTC; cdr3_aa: CASSFGVGYEQFF
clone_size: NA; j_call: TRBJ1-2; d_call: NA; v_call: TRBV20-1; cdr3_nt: TGCAGTGCTAGTGAGGGGGGCCCCAACTATGGCTACACCTTC; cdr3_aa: CSASEGGPNYGYTF